This T cell receptor beta chain is drawn from a study of cytomegalovirus exposure and HLA in healthy donors. As for the study in general: Among roughly 180 million T cells, an earlier analysis found roughly 100 million unique TCR beta sequences. Caucasian-associated ancestry cluster membership applied to around 76% of over 350 genotyped donors. Overall study findings and caveats: Sequencing artifact likely explains a cluster of highly shared sequence variants. Altogether, some 160 TCR beta chains were recorded as cytomegalovirus-associated.

Primers included in the PCR were 60 Vbeta and 13 Jbeta primers. Sequenced by immunoSEQ multiplex PCR; TCRdb stores in-frame clones only, minus some. This sample has some 180,000 clones; around 78% occur once, and the top ten carry around 1.6%. CDR1 SSHAT and CDR2 FNYEAQ come from the germline V gene (reference sequence). The CDR3 runs 14 residues. Comment on this clone: Antigen: not known. At one boundary the junction diverges from the germline segment, which might be a read error.

This clonotype was obtained from a man younger than 35 in good health and CMV-seronegative. The chain employs TRBV7-7 and TRBJ2-1; maybe TRBD2 (5 bases). The sample was PBMCs. The CDR3 sequence is CASSPGGPGVEQFF. CDR3 DNA sequence: TGTGCTAGCAGCCCGGGCGGGCCGGGCGTTGAGCAGTTCTTC.